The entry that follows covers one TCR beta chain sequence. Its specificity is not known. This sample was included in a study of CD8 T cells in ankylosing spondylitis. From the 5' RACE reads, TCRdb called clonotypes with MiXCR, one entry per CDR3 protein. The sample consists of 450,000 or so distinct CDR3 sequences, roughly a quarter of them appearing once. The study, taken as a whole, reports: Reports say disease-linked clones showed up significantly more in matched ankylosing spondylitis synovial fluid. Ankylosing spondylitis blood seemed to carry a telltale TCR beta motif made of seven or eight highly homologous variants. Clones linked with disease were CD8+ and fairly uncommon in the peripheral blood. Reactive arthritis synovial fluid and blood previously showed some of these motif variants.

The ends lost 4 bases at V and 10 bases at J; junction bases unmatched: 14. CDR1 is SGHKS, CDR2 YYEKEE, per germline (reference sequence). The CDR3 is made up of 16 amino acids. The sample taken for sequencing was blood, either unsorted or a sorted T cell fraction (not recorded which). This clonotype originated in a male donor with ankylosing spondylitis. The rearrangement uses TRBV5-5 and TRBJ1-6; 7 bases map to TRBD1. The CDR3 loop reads CASSPRTAEGGSPLHF. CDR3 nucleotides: TGTGCCAGCAGCCCGAGGACAGCTGAAGGGGGCTCACCCCTCCACTTT.